This T cell receptor (beta chain) was documented in a study of CXCR3-negative and CXCR3-positive naive CD8 T cells. The overall study: The libraries together contributed 150 million or so TRB reads, each supplying about 1.5 +/- 0.3 million.

A word on this clonotype: Antigen unknown.

This CDR3 has 12 residues. CDR1 DFQATT and CDR2 SNEGSKA come from the germline V gene (reference sequence). General study findings and limits: Sequencing showed both naive subsets with comparably high diversity, and memory CD8+ cells much lower. CD5 surface expression was similar among naive subsets, and TCR strength was estimated by inference from TRB CDR3 properties.

The study made its TRB cDNA libraries by 5' RACE, adding UMI labels. One entry per CDR3 protein, without DNA, is what TCRdb gives after re-calling the 5' RACE reads. Found here are 45,000 or so distinct CDR3 sequences; the top ten clones hold roughly 14%. The gene calls are TRBV20-1 and TRBJ2-7. The sequence was collected from a human donor in good health. Some clones in this sample may be carry-over from other donors' samples. Input material: memory CD8+ T cells from blood. The CDR3 protein is CSARNRGYEQYF.